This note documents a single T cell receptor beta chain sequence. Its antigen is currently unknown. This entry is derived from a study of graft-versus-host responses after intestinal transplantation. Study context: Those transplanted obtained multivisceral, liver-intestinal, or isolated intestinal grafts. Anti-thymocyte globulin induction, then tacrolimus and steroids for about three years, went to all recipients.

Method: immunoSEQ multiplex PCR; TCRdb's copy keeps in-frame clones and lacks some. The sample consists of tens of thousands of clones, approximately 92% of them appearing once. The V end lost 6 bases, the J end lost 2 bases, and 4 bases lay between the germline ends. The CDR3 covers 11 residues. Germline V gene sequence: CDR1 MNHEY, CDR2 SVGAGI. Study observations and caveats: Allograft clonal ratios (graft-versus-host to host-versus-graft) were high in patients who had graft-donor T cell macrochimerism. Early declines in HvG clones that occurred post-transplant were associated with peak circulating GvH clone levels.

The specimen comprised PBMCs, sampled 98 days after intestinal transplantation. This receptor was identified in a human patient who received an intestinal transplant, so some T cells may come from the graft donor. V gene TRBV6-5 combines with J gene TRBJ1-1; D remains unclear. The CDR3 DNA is TGTGCCAGCAGGGACAACACTGAAGCTTTCTTT. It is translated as CASRDNTEAFF.